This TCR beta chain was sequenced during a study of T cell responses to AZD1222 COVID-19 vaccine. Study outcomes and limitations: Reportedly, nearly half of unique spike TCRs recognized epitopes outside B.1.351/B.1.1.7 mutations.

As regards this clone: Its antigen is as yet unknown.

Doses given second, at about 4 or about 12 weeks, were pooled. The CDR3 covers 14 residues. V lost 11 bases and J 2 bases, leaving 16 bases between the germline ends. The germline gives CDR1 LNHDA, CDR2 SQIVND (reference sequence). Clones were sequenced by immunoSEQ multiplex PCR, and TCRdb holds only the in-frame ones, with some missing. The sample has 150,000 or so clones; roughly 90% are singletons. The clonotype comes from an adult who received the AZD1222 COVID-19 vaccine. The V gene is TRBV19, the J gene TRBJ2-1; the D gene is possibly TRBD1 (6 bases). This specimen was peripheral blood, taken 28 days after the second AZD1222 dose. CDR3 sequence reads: CAVSRGTAYNEQFF. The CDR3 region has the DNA TGTGCCGTAAGCAGGGGAACAGCCTACAATGAGCAGTTCTTC. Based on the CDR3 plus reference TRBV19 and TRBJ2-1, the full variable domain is DGGITQSPKYLFRKEGQNVTLSCEQNLNHDAMYWYRQDPGQGLRLIYYSQIVNDFQKGDIAEGYSVSREKKESFPLTVTSAQKNPTAFYLCAVSRGTAYNEQFFGPGTRLTVL.